This is a list of T cell receptor beta chains from one sample in a study of T cells in localized non-small cell lung cancer. Here immunoSEQ multiplex PCR was the method, and the copy in TCRdb shows in-frame clones only, minus some. The sample has around 94,000 clones, over 80% seen once. This specimen was peripheral blood, taken before any cancer treatment. These receptors were taken from a man between 40 and 75 years old with stage I squamous cell lung carcinoma. The CDR3 runs from the conserved cysteine through the conserved F or W. The D gene is left open where the match is weak. Clone size is given for some rows only: seen once, a few or many times, or a class if the clone is expanded.

abundance: -
j_gene: TRBJ1-1
d_gene: -
v_gene: TRBV6-1
len: 15
CDR3nt: TGTGCCAGCAGGGCCGGAAGACGGGGGGAGGCTGAAGCTTTCTTT
CDR3aa: CASRAGRRGEAEAFF

abundance: few
j_gene: TRBJ2-3
d_gene: TRBD2
v_gene: TRBV19
len: 13
CDR3nt: TGTGCCAGTAGTATTGCGGGGGGGACCACGCAGTATTTT
CDR3aa: CASSIAGGTTQYF

abundance: -
j_gene: TRBJ2-5
d_gene: -
v_gene: TRBV5-1
len: 14
CDR3nt: TGCGCCAGCAGCGTAGGGGGGCCTCAAGAGACCCAGTACTTC
CDR3aa: CASSVGGPQETQYF

abundance: -
j_gene: TRBJ1-1
d_gene: TRBD1
v_gene: TRBV28
len: 15
CDR3nt: TGTGCCAGCAGTTCCGGACAGGGGACGGGTAAGCGGGCTTTCTTT
CDR3aa: CASSSGQGTGKRAFF

abundance: once
j_gene: TRBJ2-6
d_gene: -
v_gene: TRBV18
len: 17
CDR3nt: TGTGCCAGCTCACCACCGGGAGCAGGCTCTGGGGCCAACGTCCTGACTTTC
CDR3aa: CASSPPGAGSGANVLTF

abundance: -
j_gene: TRBJ1-5
d_gene: -
v_gene: TRBV19
len: 15
CDR3nt: TGTGCCAGTAGTACCCGATTGGGAGCGGATCAGCCCCAGCATTTT
CDR3aa: CASSTRLGADQPQHF

abundance: -
j_gene: TRBJ2-5
d_gene: TRBD2
v_gene: TRBV19
len: 14
CDR3nt: TGTGCCAGTAGTACCACGACTAGCGGAGAGACCCAGTACTTC
CDR3aa: CASSTTTSGETQYF

abundance: -
j_gene: TRBJ1-1
d_gene: -
v_gene: TRBV19
len: 15
CDR3nt: TGTGCCAGTAGCACTGGACAGCGGATGAACACTGAAGCTTTCTTT
CDR3aa: CASSTGQRMNTEAFF

abundance: once
j_gene: TRBJ2-5
d_gene: TRBD1
v_gene: TRBV5-6
len: 14
CDR3nt: TGTGCCAGCAGCTCCGGGACAGGGTTAGAGACCCAGTACTTC
CDR3aa: CASSSGTGLETQYF

abundance: -
j_gene: TRBJ1-6
d_gene: TRBD1
v_gene: TRBV5-1
len: 12
CDR3nt: TGCGCCAGCAGCATCGACAGGGGCCTAATCCACTTT
CDR3aa: CASSIDRGLIHF

abundance: -
j_gene: TRBJ2-7
d_gene: -
v_gene: TRBV10-2
len: 14
CDR3nt: TGCGCCAGCAGGAAATCGACTGAGTTTGGCGAGCAGTACTTC
CDR3aa: CASRKSTEFGEQYF

abundance: -
j_gene: TRBJ2-2
d_gene: -
v_gene: TRBV18
len: 15
CDR3nt: TGTGCCAGCTCACCACCTAACGCGAACACCGGGGAGCTGTTTTTT
CDR3aa: CASSPPNANTGELFF

abundance: few
j_gene: TRBJ2-7
d_gene: TRBD2
v_gene: TRBV4-1
len: 15
CDR3nt: TGCGCCAGCAGCCAAGGTGGACTAGCGAGATACGAGCAGTACTTC
CDR3aa: CASSQGGLARYEQYF

abundance: -
j_gene: TRBJ2-7
d_gene: -
v_gene: TRBV29-1
len: 14
CDR3nt: TGCAGCGTTGAAGAACAGGGAGGTCCCTACGAGCAGTACTTC
CDR3aa: CSVEEQGGPYEQYF

abundance: -
j_gene: TRBJ1-5
d_gene: TRBD1
v_gene: TRBV29-1
len: 13
CDR3nt: TGCAGCGCCGGGACAGATGGCAATCAGCCCCAGCATTTT
CDR3aa: CSAGTDGNQPQHF

abundance: -
j_gene: TRBJ1-6
d_gene: -
v_gene: TRBV11-2
len: 12
CDR3nt: TGTGCCAGCAGCTTAGGGGTTTCACCCCTCCACTTT
CDR3aa: CASSLGVSPLHF

abundance: few
j_gene: TRBJ1-1
d_gene: -
v_gene: TRBV28
len: 12
CDR3nt: TGTGCCAGCAGACAGAGTAACACTGAAGCTTTCTTT
CDR3aa: CASRQSNTEAFF

abundance: -
j_gene: TRBJ1-5
d_gene: TRBD1
v_gene: TRBV28
len: 16
CDR3nt: TGTGCCAGCAGTTTATCCGGACAGGTTAGCAATCAGCCCCAGCATTTT
CDR3aa: CASSLSGQVSNQPQHF

abundance: once
j_gene: TRBJ2-2
d_gene: TRBD1
v_gene: TRBV5-4
len: 18
CDR3nt: TGTGCCAGCAGCCCAGTCCGGCACAGGGGAAATGGGACCGGGGAGCTGTTTTTT
CDR3aa: CASSPVRHRGNGTGELFF

abundance: -
j_gene: TRBJ2-1
d_gene: TRBD2
v_gene: TRBV19
len: 16
CDR3nt: TGTGCCAGTAGTACCTCTTGGACTAGCGGCTACAATGAGCAGTTCTTC
CDR3aa: CASSTSWTSGYNEQFF

abundance: -
j_gene: TRBJ1-1
d_gene: -
v_gene: TRBV7-9
len: 14
CDR3nt: TGTGCCAGCAGCTTAGTAGGTGTGAACACTGAAGCTTTCTTT
CDR3aa: CASSLVGVNTEAFF

abundance: -
j_gene: TRBJ2-1
d_gene: -
v_gene: TRBV19
len: 14
CDR3nt: TGTGCCACCACCCACAGATACAATAACAATGAGCAGTTCTTC
CDR3aa: CATTHRYNNNEQFF

abundance: -
j_gene: TRBJ2-2
d_gene: -
v_gene: TRBV2
len: 14
CDR3nt: TGTGCCAGCAATACAGATACCAACACCGGGGAGCTGTTTTTT
CDR3aa: CASNTDTNTGELFF

abundance: -
j_gene: TRBJ2-3
d_gene: TRBD1
v_gene: TRBV25-1
len: 15
CDR3nt: TGTGCCAGCAGTGAATGGCAGGGGGCCGCAGATACGCAGTATTTT
CDR3aa: CASSEWQGAADTQYF

abundance: few
j_gene: TRBJ1-2
d_gene: -
v_gene: TRBV7-8
len: 12
CDR3nt: TGTGCCAGCAGCTTCAGGGGAGAAGGCTACACCTTC
CDR3aa: CASSFRGEGYTF

abundance: -
j_gene: TRBJ1-1
d_gene: -
v_gene: TRBV5-6
len: 13
CDR3nt: TGTGCCAGCAGCTTGAGGTGGGTTGGTGAAGCTTTCTTT
CDR3aa: CASSLRWVGEAFF

abundance: -
j_gene: TRBJ1-3
d_gene: -
v_gene: TRBV19
len: 17
CDR3nt: TGTGCCAGTAGTATATCCTCTGGGTGGTCCTCTGGAAACACCATATATTTT
CDR3aa: CASSISSGWSSGNTIYF

abundance: -
j_gene: TRBJ1-2
d_gene: -
v_gene: TRBV25-1
len: 14
CDR3nt: TGTGCCAGCAGTGAGGCAGGGAGTGGGTATGGCTACACCTTC
CDR3aa: CASSEAGSGYGYTF

abundance: -
j_gene: TRBJ2-7
d_gene: TRBD1
v_gene: TRBV5-5
len: 16
CDR3nt: TGTGCCAGCAGCTTGAGTACTGGGACAGGGGTCCACGAGCAGTACTTC
CDR3aa: CASSLSTGTGVHEQYF